This paragraph covers one TCR beta chain sequence. Its antigen is as yet unknown. This specimen belongs to a study of OX40 agonist ivuxolimab in advanced cancers. Study overall: An anti-OX40 (CD134) antibody with agonistic activity, ivuxolimab, was administered to patients. With a range of about 23 to 85, age averaged approximately 64 years, and approximately 83% were male.

Profiled with immunoSEQ multiplex PCR; TCRdb holds only in-frame clones, not every one. The sample includes roughly 76,000 clones, 80% to 95% of them seen just once. Germline CDR1 MNHEY, CDR2 SVGAGI. The CDR3 length is 14 residues. Between the trimmed V and J ends, which lost 3 bases and 3 bases, there was a span of 11 bases. Study results and caveats: Both blood CD4+ and CD8+ T cells showed clonal growth by week 6 at 0.1 to 3.0 mg/kg.

This chain connects TRBV6-5 to TRBJ1-2, with D unresolved. This material consisted of CD4+ or CD8+ T cells sorted from blood, taken in a trial of the OX40 agonist ivuxolimab. This sequence was found in an adult with an advanced solid tumor such as melanoma, head and neck, liver or kidney cancer. In DNA, the CDR3 is TGTGCCAGCAGTTATCTGTCCACGGACTATGGCTACACCTTC. Protein sequence: CASSYLSTDYGYTF.